This T cell receptor beta chain was retrieved from a study of long-term antiretroviral therapy in people with HIV. immunoSEQ v3.0 was run at survey level. Profiled with immunoSEQ multiplex PCR; TCRdb holds only in-frame clones, not every one. The top ten clones hold about 4.5% of a sample with roughly 16,000 clones, around 94% of them seen once. Germline V gene lookup returns CDR1 LNHDA and CDR2 SQIVND (reference sequence). V dropped 1 base and J dropped 3 bases, with 10 bases sitting between them. There are 15 residues in the CDR3. Specimen: unsorted PBMCs, collected roughly 6.8 years after starting antiretroviral therapy. This sequence was found in a woman between 50 and 59 years old with HIV. The V call is TRBV19, the J call TRBJ1-5, with D uncertain. The CDR3 loop reads CASSIVALPNQPQHF. DNA for the CDR3: TGTGCCAGTAGTATAGTAGCGCTCCCCAATCAGCCCCAGCATTTT. Based on the CDR3 plus reference TRBV19 and TRBJ1-5, the full variable domain is DGGITQSPKYLFRKEGQNVTLSCEQNLNHDAMYWYRQDPGQGLRLIYYSQIVNDFQKGDIAEGYSVSREKKESFPLTVTSAQKNPTAFYLCASSIVALPNQPQHFGDGTRLSIL.